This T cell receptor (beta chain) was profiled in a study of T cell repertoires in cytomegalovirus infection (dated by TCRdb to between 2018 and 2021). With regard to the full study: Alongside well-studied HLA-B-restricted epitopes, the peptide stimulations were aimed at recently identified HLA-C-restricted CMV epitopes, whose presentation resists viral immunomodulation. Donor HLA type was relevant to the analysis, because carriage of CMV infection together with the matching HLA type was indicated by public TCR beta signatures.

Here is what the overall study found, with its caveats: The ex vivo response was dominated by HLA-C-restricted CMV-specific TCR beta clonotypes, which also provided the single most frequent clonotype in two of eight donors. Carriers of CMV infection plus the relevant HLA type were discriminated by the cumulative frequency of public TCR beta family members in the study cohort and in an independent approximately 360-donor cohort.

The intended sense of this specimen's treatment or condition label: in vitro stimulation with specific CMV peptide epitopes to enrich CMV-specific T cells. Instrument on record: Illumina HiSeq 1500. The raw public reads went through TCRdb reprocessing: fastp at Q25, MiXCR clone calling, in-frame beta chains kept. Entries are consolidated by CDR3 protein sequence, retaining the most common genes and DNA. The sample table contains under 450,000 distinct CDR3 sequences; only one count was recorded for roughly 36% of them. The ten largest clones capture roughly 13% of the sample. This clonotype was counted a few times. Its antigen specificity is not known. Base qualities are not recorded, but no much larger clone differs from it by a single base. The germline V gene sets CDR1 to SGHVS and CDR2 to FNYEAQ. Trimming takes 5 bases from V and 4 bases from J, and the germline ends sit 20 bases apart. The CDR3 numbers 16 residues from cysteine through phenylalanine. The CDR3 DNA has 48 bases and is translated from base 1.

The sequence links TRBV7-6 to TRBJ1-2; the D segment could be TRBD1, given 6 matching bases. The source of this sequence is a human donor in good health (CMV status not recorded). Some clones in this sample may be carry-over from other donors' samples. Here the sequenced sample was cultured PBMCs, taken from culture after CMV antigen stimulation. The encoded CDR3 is CASSPLWGGVRYGYTF. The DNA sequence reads TGTGCCAGCAGCCCTCTCTGGGGGGGCGTCCGCTATGGCTACACCTTC.